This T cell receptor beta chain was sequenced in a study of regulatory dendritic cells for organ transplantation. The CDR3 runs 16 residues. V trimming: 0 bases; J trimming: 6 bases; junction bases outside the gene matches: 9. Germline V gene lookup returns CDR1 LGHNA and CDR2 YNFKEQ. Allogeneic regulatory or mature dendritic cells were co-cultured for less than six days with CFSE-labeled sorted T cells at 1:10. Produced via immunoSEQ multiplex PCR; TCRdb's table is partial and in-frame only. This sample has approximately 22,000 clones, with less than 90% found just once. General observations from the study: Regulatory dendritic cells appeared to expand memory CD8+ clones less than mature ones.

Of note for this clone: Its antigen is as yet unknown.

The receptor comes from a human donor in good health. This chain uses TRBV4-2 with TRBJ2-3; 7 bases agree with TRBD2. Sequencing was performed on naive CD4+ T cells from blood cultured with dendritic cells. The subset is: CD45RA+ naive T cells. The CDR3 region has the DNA TGTGCCAGCAGCCAAGATTATACTAGCGTTCCTGATACGCAGTATTTT. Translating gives CASSQDYTSVPDTQYF.